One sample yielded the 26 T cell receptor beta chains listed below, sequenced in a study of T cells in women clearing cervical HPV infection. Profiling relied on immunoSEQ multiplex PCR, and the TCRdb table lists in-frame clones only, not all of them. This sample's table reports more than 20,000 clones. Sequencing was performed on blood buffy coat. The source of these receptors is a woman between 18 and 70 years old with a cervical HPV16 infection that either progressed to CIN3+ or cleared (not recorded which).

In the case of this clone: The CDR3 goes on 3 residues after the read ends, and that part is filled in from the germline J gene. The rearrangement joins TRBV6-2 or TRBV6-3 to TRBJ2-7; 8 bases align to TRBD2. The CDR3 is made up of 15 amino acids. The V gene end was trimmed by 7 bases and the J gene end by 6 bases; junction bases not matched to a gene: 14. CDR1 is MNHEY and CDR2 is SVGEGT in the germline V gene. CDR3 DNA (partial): TGTGCCAGCACCTCCCGGGGGGGCCCCCTACGCGAG. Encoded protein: CASTSRGGPLRE. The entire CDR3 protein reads CASTSRGGPLREQYF.

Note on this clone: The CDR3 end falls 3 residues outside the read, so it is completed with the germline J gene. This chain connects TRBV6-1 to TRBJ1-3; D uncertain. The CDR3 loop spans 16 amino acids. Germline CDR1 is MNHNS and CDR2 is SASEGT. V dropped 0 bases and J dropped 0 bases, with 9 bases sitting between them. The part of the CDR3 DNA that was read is TGTGCCAGCAGTGAAGCCACAGTTTTCTCTGGAAACACC. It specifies CASSEATVFSGNT. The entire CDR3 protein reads CASSEATVFSGNTIYF.

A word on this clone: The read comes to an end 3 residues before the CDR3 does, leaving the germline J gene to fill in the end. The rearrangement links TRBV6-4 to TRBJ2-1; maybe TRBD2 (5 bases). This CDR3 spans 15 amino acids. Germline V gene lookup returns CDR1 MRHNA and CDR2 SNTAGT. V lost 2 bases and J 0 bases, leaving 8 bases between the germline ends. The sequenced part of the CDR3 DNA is TGTGCCAGCAGTGACGGGAGCGGCTCCTACAATGAG. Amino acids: CASSDGSGSYNE. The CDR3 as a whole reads CASSDGSGSYNEQFF.

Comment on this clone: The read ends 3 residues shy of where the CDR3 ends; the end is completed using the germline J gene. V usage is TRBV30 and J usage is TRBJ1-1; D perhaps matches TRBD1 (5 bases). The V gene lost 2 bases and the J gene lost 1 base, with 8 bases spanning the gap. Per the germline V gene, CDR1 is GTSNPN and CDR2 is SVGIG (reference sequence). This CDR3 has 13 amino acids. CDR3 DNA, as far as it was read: TGTGCCTGGAGTAGTCAGGGGAACACTGAA. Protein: CAWSSQGNTE. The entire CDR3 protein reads CAWSSQGNTEAFF.

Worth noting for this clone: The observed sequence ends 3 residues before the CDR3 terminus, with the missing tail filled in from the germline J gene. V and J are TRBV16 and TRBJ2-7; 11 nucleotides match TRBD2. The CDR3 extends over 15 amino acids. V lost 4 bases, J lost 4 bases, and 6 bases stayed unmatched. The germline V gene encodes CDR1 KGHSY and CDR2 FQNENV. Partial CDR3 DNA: TGTGCCAGCAGCCCTCGACTAGCGGGGTATTACGAG. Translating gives CASSPRLAGYYE. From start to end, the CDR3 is CASSPRLAGYYEQYF. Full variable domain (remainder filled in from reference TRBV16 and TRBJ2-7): GEEVAQTPKHLVRGEGQKAKLYCAPIKGHSYVFWYQQVLKNEFKFLISFQNENVFDETGMPKERFSAKCLPNSPCSLEIQATKLEDSAVYFCASSPRLAGYYEQYFGPGTRLTVT.

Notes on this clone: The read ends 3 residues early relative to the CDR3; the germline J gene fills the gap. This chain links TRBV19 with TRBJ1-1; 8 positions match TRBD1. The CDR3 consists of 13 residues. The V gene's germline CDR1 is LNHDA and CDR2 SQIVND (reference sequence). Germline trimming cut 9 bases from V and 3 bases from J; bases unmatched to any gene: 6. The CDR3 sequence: CARTQTGDTEAFF. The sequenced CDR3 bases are TGTGCCAGGACACAGACAGGGGACACTGAA. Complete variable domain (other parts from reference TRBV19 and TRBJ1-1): DGGITQSPKYLFRKEGQNVTLSCEQNLNHDAMYWYRQDPGQGLRLIYYSQIVNDFQKGDIAEGYSVSREKKESFPLTVTSAQKNPTAFYLCARTQTGDTEAFFGQGTRLTVV.

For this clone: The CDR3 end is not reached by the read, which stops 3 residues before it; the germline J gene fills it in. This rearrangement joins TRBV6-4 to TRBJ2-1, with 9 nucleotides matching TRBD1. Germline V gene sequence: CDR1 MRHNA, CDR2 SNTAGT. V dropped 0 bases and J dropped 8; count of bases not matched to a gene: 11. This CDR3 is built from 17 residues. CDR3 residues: CASSDSMGTGLNHEQFF. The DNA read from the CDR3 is TGTGCCAGCAGTGACTCTATGGGGACAGGGTTAAATCATGAG.

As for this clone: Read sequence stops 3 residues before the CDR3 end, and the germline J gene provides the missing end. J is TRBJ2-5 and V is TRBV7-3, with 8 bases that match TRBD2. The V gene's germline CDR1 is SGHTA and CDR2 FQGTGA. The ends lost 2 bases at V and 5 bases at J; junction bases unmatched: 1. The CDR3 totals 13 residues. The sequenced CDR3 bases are TGTGCCAGCAGCTTAGGGACTAGTGAGACC. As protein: CASSLGTSET. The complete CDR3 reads CASSLGTSETQYF. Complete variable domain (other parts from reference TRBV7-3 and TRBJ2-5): GAGVSQTPSNKVTEKGKYVELRCDPISGHTALYWYRQSLGQGPEFLIYFQGTGAADDSGLPNDRFFAVRPEGSVSTLKIQRTERGDSAVYLCASSLGTSETQYFGPGTRLLVL.

CDR3 DNA, as far as it was read: TGTGCCAGCAGTTTAATGCGGGACACGACCTACGAG. Its translation: CASSLMRDTTYE. The entire CDR3 protein reads CASSLMRDTTYEQYF. The gene calls are TRBV12-3 or TRBV12-4 and TRBJ2-7, with D perhaps TRBD1 or TRBD2 (6 bases each). The read halts 3 residues ahead of the CDR3 end, with the missing end drawn from the germline J gene. This CDR3 has 15 amino acids. V shed 2 bases and J shed 2 bases, with 13 bases lying between them.

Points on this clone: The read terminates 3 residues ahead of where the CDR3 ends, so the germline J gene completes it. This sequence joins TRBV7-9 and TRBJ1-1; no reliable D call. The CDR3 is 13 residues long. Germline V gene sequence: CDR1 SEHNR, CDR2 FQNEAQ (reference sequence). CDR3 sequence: CASSLPSDYEAFF. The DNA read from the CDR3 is TGTGCCAGCAGCTTACCTAGCGATTATGAG.

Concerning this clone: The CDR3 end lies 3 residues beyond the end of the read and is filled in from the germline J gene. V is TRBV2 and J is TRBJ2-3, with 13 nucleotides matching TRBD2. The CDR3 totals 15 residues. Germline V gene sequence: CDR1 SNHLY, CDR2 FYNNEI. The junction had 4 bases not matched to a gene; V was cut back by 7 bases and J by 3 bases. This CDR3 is CASTRLAGGTDTQYF. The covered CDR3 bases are TGTGCCAGCACCAGACTAGCGGGGGGTACAGATACG. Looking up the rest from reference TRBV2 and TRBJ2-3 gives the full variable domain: EPEVTQTPSHQVTQMGQEVILRCVPISNHLYFYWYRQILGQKVEFLVSFYNNEISEKSEIFDDQFSVERPDGSNFTLKIRSTKLEDSAMYFCASTRLAGGTDTQYFGPGTRLTVL.

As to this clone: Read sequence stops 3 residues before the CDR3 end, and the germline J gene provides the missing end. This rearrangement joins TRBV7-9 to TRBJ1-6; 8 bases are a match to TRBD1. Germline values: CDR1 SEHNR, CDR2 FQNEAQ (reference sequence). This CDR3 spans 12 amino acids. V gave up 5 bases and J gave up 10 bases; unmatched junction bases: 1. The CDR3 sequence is CASSGQGSPLHF. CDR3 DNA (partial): TGTGCCAGCAGCGGACAGGGCTCACCC.

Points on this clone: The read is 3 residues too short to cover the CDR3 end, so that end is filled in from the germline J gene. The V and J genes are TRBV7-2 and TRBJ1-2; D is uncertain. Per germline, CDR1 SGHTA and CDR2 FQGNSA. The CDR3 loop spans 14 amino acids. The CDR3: CASSLVNSFYDYTF. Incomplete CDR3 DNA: TGTGCCAGCAGCTTAGTAAATAGCTTCTACGAC.

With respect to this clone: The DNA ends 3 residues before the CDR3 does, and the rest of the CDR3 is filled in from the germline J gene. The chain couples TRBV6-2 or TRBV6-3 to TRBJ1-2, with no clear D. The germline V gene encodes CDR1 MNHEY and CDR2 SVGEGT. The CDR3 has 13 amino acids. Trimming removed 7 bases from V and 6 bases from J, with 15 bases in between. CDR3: CASTTWRSDGYTF. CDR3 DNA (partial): TGTGCCAGCACCACATGGCGGAGCGATGGC.

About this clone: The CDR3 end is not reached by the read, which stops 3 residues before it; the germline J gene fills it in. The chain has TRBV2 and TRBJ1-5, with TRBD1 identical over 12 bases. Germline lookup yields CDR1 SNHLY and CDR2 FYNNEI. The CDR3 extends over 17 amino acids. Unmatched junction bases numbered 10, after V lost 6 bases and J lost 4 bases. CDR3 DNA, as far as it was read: TGTGCCAGCAGAGGGACAGGGGGCCAGTTAGGTAATCAGCCC. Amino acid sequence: CASRGTGGQLGNQP. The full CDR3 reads CASRGTGGQLGNQPQHF.

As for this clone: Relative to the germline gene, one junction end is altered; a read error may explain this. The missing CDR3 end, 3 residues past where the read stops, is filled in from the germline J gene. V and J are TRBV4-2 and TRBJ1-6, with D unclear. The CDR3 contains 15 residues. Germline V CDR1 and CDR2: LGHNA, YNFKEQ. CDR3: CASSSRPDNNSPLHF. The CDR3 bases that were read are TGCGCCAGCAGCTCTAGACCCGATAATAATTCACCC.

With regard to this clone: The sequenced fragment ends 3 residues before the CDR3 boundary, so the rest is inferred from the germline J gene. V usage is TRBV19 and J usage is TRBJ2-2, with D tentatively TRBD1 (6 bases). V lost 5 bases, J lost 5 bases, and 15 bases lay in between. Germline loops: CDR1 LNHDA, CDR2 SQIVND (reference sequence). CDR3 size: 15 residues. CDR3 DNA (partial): TGTGCCAGTAGTTCGCACAGGGTACGAACCGGGGAG. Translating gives CASSSHRVRTGE. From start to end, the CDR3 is CASSSHRVRTGELFF.

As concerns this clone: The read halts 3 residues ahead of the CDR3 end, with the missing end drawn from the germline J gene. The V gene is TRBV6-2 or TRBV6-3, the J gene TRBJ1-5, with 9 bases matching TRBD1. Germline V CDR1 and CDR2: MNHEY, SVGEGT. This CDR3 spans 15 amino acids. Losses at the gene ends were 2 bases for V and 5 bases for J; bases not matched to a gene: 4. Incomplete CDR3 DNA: TGTGCCAGCAGTTACGGGACAGGGTTTTATCAGCCC. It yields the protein CASSYGTGFYQP. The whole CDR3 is CASSYGTGFYQPQHF.

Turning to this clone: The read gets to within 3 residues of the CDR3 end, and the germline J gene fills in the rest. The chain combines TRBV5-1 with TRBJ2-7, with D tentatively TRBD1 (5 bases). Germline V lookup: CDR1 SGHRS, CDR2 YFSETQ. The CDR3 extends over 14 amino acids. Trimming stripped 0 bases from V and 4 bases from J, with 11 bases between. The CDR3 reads CASSLVPQAYEQYF. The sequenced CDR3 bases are TGCGCCAGCAGCTTGGTCCCACAGGCGTACGAG. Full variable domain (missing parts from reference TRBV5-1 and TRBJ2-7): KAGVTQTPRYLIKTRGQQVTLSCSPISGHRSVSWYQQTPGQGLQFLFEYFSETQRNKGNFPGRFSGRQFSNSRSEMNVSTLELGDSALYLCASSLVPQAYEQYFGPGTRLTVT.

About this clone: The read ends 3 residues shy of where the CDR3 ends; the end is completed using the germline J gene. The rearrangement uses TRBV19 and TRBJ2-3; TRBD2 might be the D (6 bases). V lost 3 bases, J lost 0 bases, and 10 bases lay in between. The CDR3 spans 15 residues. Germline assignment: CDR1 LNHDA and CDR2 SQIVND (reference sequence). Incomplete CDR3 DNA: TGTGCCAGTAGTATCAGGCGGGGCAGCACAGATACG. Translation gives CASSIRRGSTDT. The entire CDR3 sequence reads CASSIRRGSTDTQYF.

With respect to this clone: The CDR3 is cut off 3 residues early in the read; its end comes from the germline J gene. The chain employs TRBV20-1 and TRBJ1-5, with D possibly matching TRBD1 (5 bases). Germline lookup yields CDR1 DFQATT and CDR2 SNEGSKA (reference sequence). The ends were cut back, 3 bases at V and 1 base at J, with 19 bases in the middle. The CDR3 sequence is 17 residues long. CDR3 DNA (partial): TGCAGTGCTAGCGTCGGGAGGAGGGGAGGCAGCAATCAGCCC. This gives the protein CSASVGRRGGSNQP. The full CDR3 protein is CSASVGRRGGSNQPQHF.

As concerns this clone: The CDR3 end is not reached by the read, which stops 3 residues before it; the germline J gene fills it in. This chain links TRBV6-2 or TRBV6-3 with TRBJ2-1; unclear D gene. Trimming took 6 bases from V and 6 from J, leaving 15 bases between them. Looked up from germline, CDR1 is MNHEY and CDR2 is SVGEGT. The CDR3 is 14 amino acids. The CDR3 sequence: CASRYDIIGNEQFF. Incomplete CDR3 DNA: TGTGCCAGCAGGTACGACATAATCGGCAATGAG.

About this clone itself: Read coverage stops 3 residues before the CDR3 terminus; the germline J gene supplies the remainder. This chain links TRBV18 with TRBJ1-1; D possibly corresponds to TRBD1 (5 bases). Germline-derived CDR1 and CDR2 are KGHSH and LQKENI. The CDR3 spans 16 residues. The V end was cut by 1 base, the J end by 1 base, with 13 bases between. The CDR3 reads CASSPLSVQGNTEAFF. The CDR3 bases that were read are TGTGCCAGCTCACCACTATCGGTCCAGGGGAACACTGAA.

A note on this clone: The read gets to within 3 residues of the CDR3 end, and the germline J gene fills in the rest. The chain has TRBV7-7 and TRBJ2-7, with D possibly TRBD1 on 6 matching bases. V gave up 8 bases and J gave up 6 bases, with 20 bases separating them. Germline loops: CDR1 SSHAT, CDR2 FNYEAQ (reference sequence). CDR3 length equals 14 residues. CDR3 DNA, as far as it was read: TGTGCCAGCGCGCCTTCAGGGGTTGGCGGCGAG. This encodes CASAPSGVGGE. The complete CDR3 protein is CASAPSGVGGEQYF. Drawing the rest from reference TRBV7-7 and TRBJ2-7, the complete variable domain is GAGVSQSPRYKVTKRGQDVTLRCDPISSHATLYWYQQALGQGPEFLTYFNYEAQPDKSGLPSDRFSAERPEGSISTLTIQRTEQRDSAMYRCASAPSGVGGEQYFGPGTRLTVT.

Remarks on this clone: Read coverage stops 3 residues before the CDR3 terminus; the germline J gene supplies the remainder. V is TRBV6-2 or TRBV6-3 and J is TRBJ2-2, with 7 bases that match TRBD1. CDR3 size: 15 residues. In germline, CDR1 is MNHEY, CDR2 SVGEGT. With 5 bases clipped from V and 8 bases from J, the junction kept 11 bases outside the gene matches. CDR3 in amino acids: CASSTTRTGGGELFF. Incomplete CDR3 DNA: TGTGCCAGCAGTACCACAAGGACAGGTGGGGGGGAG.

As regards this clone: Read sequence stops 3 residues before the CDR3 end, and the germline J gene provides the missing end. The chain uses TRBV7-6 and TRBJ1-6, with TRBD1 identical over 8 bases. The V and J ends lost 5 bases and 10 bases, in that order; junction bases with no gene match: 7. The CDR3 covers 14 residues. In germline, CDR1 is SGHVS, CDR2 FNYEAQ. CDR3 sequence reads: CASSPDRENSPLHF. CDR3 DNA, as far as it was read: TGTGCCAGCAGCCCGGACAGGGAAAACTCACCC.